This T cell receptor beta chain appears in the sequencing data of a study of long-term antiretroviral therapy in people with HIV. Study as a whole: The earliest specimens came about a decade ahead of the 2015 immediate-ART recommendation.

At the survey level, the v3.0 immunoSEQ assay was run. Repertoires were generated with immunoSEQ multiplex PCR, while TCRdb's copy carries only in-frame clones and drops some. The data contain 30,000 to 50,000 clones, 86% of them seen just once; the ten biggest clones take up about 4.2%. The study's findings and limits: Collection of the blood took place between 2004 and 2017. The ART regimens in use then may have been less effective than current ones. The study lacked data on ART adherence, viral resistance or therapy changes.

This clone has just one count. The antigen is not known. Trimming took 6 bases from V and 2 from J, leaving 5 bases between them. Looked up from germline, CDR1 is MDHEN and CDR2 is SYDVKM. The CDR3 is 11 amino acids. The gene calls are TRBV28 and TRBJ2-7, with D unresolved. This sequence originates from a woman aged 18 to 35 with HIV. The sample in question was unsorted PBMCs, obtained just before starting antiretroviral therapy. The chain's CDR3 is CASRRTYEQYF. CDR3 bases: TGTGCCAGCAGACGGACCTACGAGCAGTACTTC.